What follows describes a single TCR beta chain. Per the study methods: By means of reference gene primer amplification, nucleated cell counts were estimated. The data were produced by immunoSEQ multiplex PCR, yet TCRdb's version contains in-frame clones alone and is incomplete. V, J and clone size are taken as reported in that table, and D and trimming were inferred from the DNA itself. The sample lists some 290,000 clones, 86% occurring once. Seattle's enrolled individuals joined amid active infection and were then monitored longitudinally. This record comes from a study of blood T cell repertoires in COVID-19. CDR3 length equals 16 residues. Trimming took 6 bases from V and 8 from J; bases not matched to a gene: 12. The germline gives CDR1 SGDLS, CDR2 YYNGEE.

The sequence was obtained from a woman aged 25 to 45 with COVID-19, enrolled during active disease. The chain is built from TRBV9 and TRBJ1-6; TRBD1 matches at 9 bases. The source material was peripheral blood. As DNA, the CDR3 is TGTGCCAGCACCCACGGACGGGGACAGGGCCATTCACCCCTCCACTTT. This gives the protein CASTHGRGQGHSPLHF.